The 32 T cell receptor beta chains below were found in one sample sequenced in a study of T-cell reconstitution after alpha-beta-depleted transplantation in children (TCRdb year 2016). Per the publication, the treatment or condition label means: allogeneic hematopoietic cell transplantation with graft depleted of TCRalphabeta T cells and CD19 B cells. The protocol used for the library was PCR. The sample was run on an Illumina HiSeq 2500. Molecular barcoding was employed in the preparation of TCR libraries, with unique molecular identifiers being used to normalize TCRbeta repertoire quantification. TCRdb trimmed the raw reads at Q25, called clones with MiXCR and kept productive beta chains. Each record represents a unique CDR3 protein, reported with the most common genes and DNA among its rows. The sample has 440,000 or so distinct CDR3 sequences on record, 43% of them singletons. 25% to 30% of the sample is taken by the ten largest.

Sample: PBMCs, taken before TCRalphabeta/CD19-depleted stem cell transplant. These receptor sequences come from a girl aged 2 to 9 with aplastic anemia, due to receive a stem cell transplant.

The sample holds many counts of this clonotype. The rearrangement joins TRBV20-1 to TRBJ2-5, with a possible D match to TRBD2 (6 bases). Germline V lookup: CDR1 DFQATT, CDR2 SNEGSKA (reference sequence). The CDR3 loop spans 13 amino acids. The V end was cut by 3 bases, the J end by 7 bases, with 15 bases between. The CDR3 spells CSASGSAFGTQYF. The CDR3 DNA reads as TGCAGTGCTAGCGGGAGCGCCTTCGGGACCCAGTACTTC.

The J gene is TRBJ2-1, the V gene TRBV9; TRBD1 matches at 7 bases. After removal of 1 base from V and 6 bases from J, the junction contained 4 bases not matched to a gene. The CDR3 sequence is 14 residues long. Germline V gives CDR1 SGDLS, CDR2 YYNGEE. The CDR3 sequence: CASSVTKGANEQFF. CDR3 nucleotide sequence: TGTGCCAGCAGCGTAACGAAGGGGGCCAATGAGCAGTTCTTC.

This clonotype appeared many times. The chain's CDR3 is CASLGGWYTEAFF. The CDR3 region has the DNA TGTGCCAGCTTAGGGGGGTGGTACACTGAAGCTTTCTTT. The chain is built from TRBV12-3 or TRBV12-4 and TRBJ1-1; tentative D call: TRBD1 (6 bases). This CDR3 is built from 13 residues. With 8 bases removed from V and 3 bases from J, the gap between germline ends came to 13 bases.

This clonotype was seen a handful of times. The CDR3 protein is CSARDARVVQETQYF. As DNA, the CDR3 is TGCAGTGCTAGAGATGCGAGGGTCGTTCAAGAGACCCAGTACTTC. The chain carries TRBV20-1 and TRBJ2-5, with D possibly matching TRBD2 (5 bases). Germline-derived CDR1 and CDR2 are DFQATT and SNEGSKA (reference sequence). The CDR3 has 15 residues. V lost 0 bases and J 2 bases, leaving 13 bases between the germline ends.

This clonotype was picked up many times. The chain uses TRBV25-1 and TRBJ1-4, with D unclear. This CDR3 comprises 15 residues. Germline V gene lookup returns CDR1 MGHDK and CDR2 SYGVNS. V lost 1 base and J 7 bases, leaving 13 bases between the germline ends. The CDR3 sequence: CASSELLGEAEKLFF. The CDR3 DNA reads as TGTGCCAGCAGTGAATTACTGGGAGAAGCTGAAAAACTGTTTTTT.

Of note for this clonotype: Mismatch with germline at one junction end may stem from a read error. The rearrangement joins TRBV12-3 or TRBV12-4 to TRBJ2-3; TRBD2 matches at 7 bases. CDR3 size: 13 residues. The CDR3 region is CASSLSGTNTHYF. DNA for the CDR3: TGTGCCAGCAGTTTAAGTGGGACTAATACGCATTATTTT.

This clonotype has a handful of counts. CDR3 bases: TGCGCCAGCAGCGAAACACCCTCTGCGCAAGAGACCCAGTACTTC. Encoded protein: CASSETPSAQETQYF. V is TRBV5-1 and J is TRBJ2-5, with D unresolved. CDR1 is SGHRS and CDR2 is YFSETQ in the germline V gene. V was pared by 4 bases and J by 2 bases, with 15 bases between. This CDR3 comprises 15 residues.

This chain links TRBV24-1 with TRBJ2-3; D gene uncertain. Germline CDR1 is KGHDR and CDR2 is SFDVKD. Trimming shortened V by 3 bases and J by 0 bases, and 12 bases separated the two germline ends. The CDR3 has 16 amino acids. The CDR3 nucleotides read TGTGCCACCAGTGATGATCAGAGCTTTAGCACAGATACGCAGTATTTT. Amino acid sequence: CATSDDQSFSTDTQYF.

This clonotype was detected only a few times. The chain has TRBV7-2 and TRBJ2-7; TRBD2 aligns across 9 bases. V dropped 5 bases and J dropped 2; count of bases not matched to a gene: 7. The CDR3 contains 15 residues. The germline V gene has CDR1 SGHTA and CDR2 FQGNSA. The CDR3, as DNA: TGTGCCAGCAGCCTCTCTCTAGCGGGGCCCTACGAGCAGTACTTC. Translated: CASSLSLAGPYEQYF.

A few counts support this clonotype. The chain combines TRBV5-6 with TRBJ1-1; D not resolved. V shed 3 bases and J shed 6 bases, with 9 bases lying between them. This CDR3 has 12 amino acids. Germline CDR1 SGHDT, CDR2 YYEEEE. DNA for the CDR3: TGTGCCAGCAGCTCTAGTAGCCCTGAAGCTTTCTTT. Amino acid sequence: CASSSSSPEAFF.

The sample holds many counts of this clonotype. The chain employs TRBV6-5 and TRBJ1-2, with D perhaps TRBD1 (5 bases). V was shortened by 2 bases and J by 2 bases, with 12 bases between the two germline ends. This CDR3 contains 15 residues. Per germline, CDR1 MNHEY and CDR2 SVGAGI. This CDR3 is CASSYDGEGNYGYTF. The CDR3 DNA reads TGTGCCAGCAGTTACGATGGAGAGGGGAACTATGGCTACACCTTC.

This clonotype has just a few counts. The chain combines TRBV6-5 with TRBJ2-7, with D possibly TRBD2 on 6 matching bases. Per the germline V gene, CDR1 is MNHEY and CDR2 is SVGAGI. With 0 bases removed from V and 0 bases from J, the gap between germline ends came to 15 bases. There are 17 residues in the CDR3. The CDR3 protein is CASSYSIGGSSSYEQYF. The CDR3 region has the DNA TGTGCCAGCAGTTACTCGATTGGAGGGAGCAGCTCCTACGAGCAGTACTTC.

About this clonotype: The DNA is omitted, as the CDR3 cannot be located on it reliably, and the CDR3 follows TCRdb's listing. The gene calls are TRBV11-2 and TRBJ2-7; the tabulated D call, TRBD2, remains unverified against the DNA. From its first to its last residue, the CDR3 has 11 amino acids. Germline V CDR1 and CDR2: SGHAT, FQNNGV. The CDR3 loop reads CASSFGAGAAF.

The chain recombines TRBV10-3 with TRBJ2-5; weak D call: TRBD1 (5 bases). The CDR3 runs 13 residues. Trimming cost V 6 bases and J 1 base, with 9 bases left between them. CDR1 is ENHRY, CDR2 SYGVKD, per germline. The CDR3 is CAISATVQETQYF. CDR3 sequence (DNA): TGTGCCATCAGCGCGACAGTCCAAGAGACCCAGTACTTC.

The chain links TRBV28 to TRBJ2-1; weak D call: TRBD2 (5 bases). Germline V gene data show CDR1 as MDHEN and CDR2 as SYDVKM. The CDR3 length is 15 residues. V was shortened by 8 bases and J by 6 bases, with 20 bases between the two germline ends. CDR3 coding DNA: TGTGCCAGCGGTGAACCTACTAGTTTTGCCAATGAGCAGTTCTTC. It yields the protein CASGEPTSFANEQFF.

The rearrangement joins TRBV20-1 to TRBJ2-7, with 13 positions matching TRBD2. Germline trimming cut 2 bases from V and 1 base from J; bases unmatched to any gene: 2. Germline V lookup: CDR1 DFQATT, CDR2 SNEGSKA (reference sequence). This CDR3 region has 15 residues. In nucleotides, the CDR3 is TGCAGTGCTAGACAACTAGCGGGAGGGTCCTACGAGCAGTACTTC. Translated, it gives CSARQLAGGSYEQYF.

J is TRBJ2-1 and V is TRBV29-1, with 12 bases that match TRBD1. Germline V CDR1 and CDR2: SQVTM, ANQGSEA. The CDR3 covers 18 residues. The J segment lost 6 bases and the V segment lost 4 bases, leaving 16 bases of the junction unmatched. This chain's CDR3 is CSVVPIRDRGLPGNEQFF. The CDR3 nucleotides read TGCAGCGTTGTCCCCATCCGGGACAGGGGGCTTCCCGGCAATGAGCAGTTCTTC.

This clonotype has just a few counts. This sequence joins TRBV27 and TRBJ1-4; 7 positions match TRBD1. The CDR3 length is 16 residues. The germline V gene encodes CDR1 MNHEY and CDR2 SMNVEV (reference sequence). V was pared by 3 bases and J by 3 bases, with 7 bases of the junction left unmatched. The CDR3: CASSFLRQGPNEKLFF. CDR3 bases: TGTGCCAGCAGTTTTCTCAGACAGGGACCTAATGAAAAACTGTTTTTT.

The chain carries TRBV7-3 and TRBJ2-1, with D possibly matching TRBD1 (8 bases). CDR1 and CDR2 (germline): SGHTA, FQGTGA. The CDR3 length is 12 residues. V lost 5 bases and J lost 10, with 12 bases in between. The CDR3 here is CASSPQGGEQFF. The CDR3 DNA reads as TGTGCCAGCAGCCCACAGGGGGGGGAGCAGTTCTTC.

This clonotype was detected ten times or more. The rearrangement uses TRBV20-1 and TRBJ2-3; 9 bases are a match to TRBD2. Germline V gene lookup returns CDR1 DFQATT and CDR2 SNEGSKA (reference sequence). The ends lost 3 bases at V and 2 bases at J; junction bases unmatched: 9. The CDR3 runs to 16 residues. The CDR3 spells CSARALAGLITDTQYF. DNA of the CDR3: TGCAGTGCTAGGGCCCTAGCGGGGTTGATCACAGATACGCAGTATTTT.

V usage is TRBV6-1 and J usage is TRBJ2-7; weak D call: TRBD1 (5 bases). The CDR3 sequence is 13 residues long. V was clipped by 7 bases and J by 4 bases, with 14 bases between them. In germline, CDR1 is MNHNS, CDR2 SASEGT. DNA of the CDR3: TGTGCCAGCATTCCTAGTCAGGGATACGAGCAGTACTTC. It specifies CASIPSQGYEQYF.

This clonotype was counted at least ten times. The J gene is TRBJ1-4, the V gene TRBV29-1, with D unclear. The germline gives CDR1 SQVTM, CDR2 ANQGSEA. The V gene lost 3 bases and the J gene lost 6 bases, with 20 bases spanning the gap. The CDR3 length is 16 residues. The CDR3 loop is CSVDGGRGSSDEKLFF. The CDR3 DNA sequence: TGCAGCGTTGACGGCGGCCGCGGATCAAGCGATGAAAAACTGTTTTTT.

The V gene is TRBV18, the J gene TRBJ2-2; a weak D match, TRBD2 (5 bases). Germline CDR1 and CDR2: KGHSH and LQKENI. Trimming shortened V by 2 bases and J by 4 bases, and 17 bases separated the two germline ends. The CDR3 contains 17 residues. CDR3 sequence: CASSPDTGLVGTGELFF. CDR3 bases: TGTGCCAGCTCACCAGACACGGGATTGGTGGGCACCGGGGAGCTGTTTTTT.

The gene calls are TRBV20-1 and TRBJ2-3, with 8 bases aligning to TRBD1. From germline, CDR1 is DFQATT and CDR2 SNEGSKA (reference sequence). The CDR3 spans 15 residues. V gave up 1 base and J gave up 2 bases; unmatched junction bases: 5. The CDR3 sequence: CSARAGQGNTDTQYF. The CDR3 DNA reads as TGCAGTGCTAGAGCCGGACAGGGTAACACAGATACGCAGTATTTT.

In this sample, this clonotype turned up a few times. V gene TRBV6-1 combines with J gene TRBJ1-6; 11 nucleotides match TRBD1. V shed 5 bases, J shed 8 bases, and the junction held 8 bases outside the gene matches. This CDR3 has 16 amino acids. Germline loops: CDR1 MNHNS, CDR2 SASEGT. This CDR3 reads CASSPHGGQGDSPLHF. The CDR3 DNA is TGTGCCAGCAGTCCCCATGGGGGACAGGGGGATTCACCCCTCCACTTT.

The gene calls are TRBV29-1 and TRBJ2-5; possibly TRBD1 for D (7 bases). This CDR3 region has 14 residues. V lost 3 bases to trimming and J lost 4 bases, with 15 bases between them. Germline V gene lookup returns CDR1 SQVTM and CDR2 ANQGSEA. CDR3 in amino acids: CSVDLRGDGETQYF. CDR3 DNA sequence: TGCAGCGTTGACCTCAGGGGGGATGGAGAGACCCAGTACTTC. Based on the CDR3 plus reference TRBV29-1 and TRBJ2-5, the full variable domain is SAVISQKPSRDICQRGTSLTIQCQVDSQVTMMFWYRQQPGQSLTLIATANQGSEATYESGFVIDKFPISRPNLTFSTLTVSNMSPEDSSIYLCSVDLRGDGETQYFGPGTRLLVL.

This clonotype was counted a few times. The chain recombines TRBV30 with TRBJ1-1; D possibly corresponds to TRBD1 (6 bases). V lost 5 bases, J lost 9 bases, and 10 bases lay in between. The CDR3 length is 10 residues. Germline V gene sequence: CDR1 GTSNPN, CDR2 SVGIG (reference sequence). The CDR3 is CAWGQSKAFF. Here the CDR3 DNA reads TGTGCCTGGGGACAGTCTAAAGCTTTCTTT.

This chain uses TRBV19 with TRBJ2-1; TRBD1 agrees at 10 bases. The junction had 9 bases not matched to a gene; V was cut back by 5 bases and J by 8 bases. Germline loops: CDR1 LNHDA, CDR2 SQIVND (reference sequence). The CDR3 extends over 15 amino acids. The CDR3 region has the DNA TGTGCCAGTAGTGGCTGGGACAGGGGTTTGGATGAGCAGTTCTTC. Amino acid sequence: CASSGWDRGLDEQFF.

The chain uses TRBV20-1 and TRBJ2-1; 9 bases match TRBD2. V shed 7 bases and J 6 bases; nucleotides not matched to a gene: 10. The CDR3 contains 14 residues. CDR1 and CDR2 (germline): DFQATT, SNEGSKA (reference sequence). CDR3 DNA: TGCAGTGTAAATCCCGCGGGAGGGGGCAATGAGCAGTTCTTC. Encoded protein: CSVNPAGGGNEQFF.

This clonotype was seen ten or more times. The gene calls are TRBV5-1 and TRBJ1-1; D perhaps matches TRBD1 (5 bases). The V end lost 4 bases, the J end lost 0 bases, and 7 bases lay between the germline ends. Germline V gives CDR1 SGHRS, CDR2 YFSETQ. This CDR3 is 13 amino acids long. The CDR3 DNA sequence: TGCGCCAGCAGCCGGGGGATGAACACTGAAGCTTTCTTT. Translating it yields CASSRGMNTEAFF.

This chain joins TRBV28 and TRBJ2-1; 11 bases map to TRBD2. The CDR3 consists of 18 residues. The V gene's germline CDR1 is MDHEN and CDR2 SYDVKM. J was trimmed by 5 bases and V by 5 bases; bases with no gene match: 14. The CDR3 is CASSPGVAGGPRNNEQFF. For the CDR3, the DNA is TGTGCCAGCAGTCCAGGGGTAGCGGGGGGGCCGAGGAACAATGAGCAGTTCTTC. Complete variable domain (other parts from reference TRBV28 and TRBJ2-1): DVKVTQSSRYLVKRTGEKVFLECVQDMDHENMFWYRQDPGLGLRLIYFSYDVKMKEKGDIPEGYSVSREKKERFSLILESASTNQTSMYLCASSPGVAGGPRNNEQFFGPGTRLTVL.

This clonotype has at least ten counts. The chain is built from TRBV12-3 or TRBV12-4 and TRBJ2-4; maybe TRBD2 (5 bases). The CDR3 runs to 13 residues. Trimming shortened V by 0 bases and J by 9 bases, and 9 bases separated the two germline ends. The CDR3 reads CASSLALGSIQYF. The CDR3 nucleotides read TGTGCCAGCAGTTTAGCGCTTGGGAGCATTCAGTACTTC.